The 20 T cell receptor beta chains reported below all come from one sample, sequenced in a study of long-term antiretroviral therapy in people with HIV. With survey level as its setting, the immunoSEQ assay was v3.0. This table comes from immunoSEQ multiplex PCR, and its TCRdb copy is limited to in-frame clones, with some not included. This repertoire shows about 21,000 clones, around 81% found once; its top ten account for roughly 3.9%. The sequencing used unsorted PBMCs, collected about 4 years after starting antiretroviral therapy. The receptors come from a man aged 18 to 30 with HIV.

This clone was seen once. This chain connects TRBV9 to TRBJ1-1; a possible D gene is TRBD1 (5 bases). The germline gives CDR1 SGDLS, CDR2 YYNGEE. V lost 4 bases, J lost 11 bases, and 18 bases lay in between. CDR3 length: 13 amino acids. CDR3 DNA sequence: TGTGCCAGCAGCCCCCTGGGGGTCCCGGACGCTTTCTTT. Its translation: CASSPLGVPDAFF. Full variable domain (remainder filled in from reference TRBV9 and TRBJ1-1): DSGVTQTPKHLITATGQRVTLRCSPRSGDLSVYWYQQSLDQGLQFLIQYYNGEERAKGNILERFSAQQFPDLHSELNLSSLELGDSALYFCASSPLGVPDAFFGQGTRLTVV.

As DNA, the CDR3 is TGTGCCAGCAGTAGGAACTCTAATGAAAAACTGTTTTTT. Translating gives CASSRNSNEKLFF. V gene TRBV2 combines with J gene TRBJ1-4; D unclear. The CDR3 sequence is 13 residues long. Per germline, CDR1 SNHLY and CDR2 FYNNEI. With 5 bases removed from V and 3 bases from J, the gap between germline ends came to 7 bases.

The table lists this clone with a few counts. This chain connects TRBV27 to TRBJ1-2; D is perhaps TRBD1 (6 bases). This CDR3 contains 14 residues. From germline, CDR1 is MNHEY and CDR2 SMNVEV (reference sequence). V dropped 1 base and J dropped 4 bases, with 10 bases sitting between them. CDR3 in amino acids: CASSLLGASYGYTF. The CDR3 region has the DNA TGTGCCAGCAGTTTATTGGGGGCTTCCTATGGCTACACCTTC.

The genes are TRBV25-1 and TRBJ1-2; tentative D call: TRBD1 (6 bases). The germline CDR1 and CDR2 sequences are MGHDK and SYGVNS. This CDR3 has 15 residues. V lost 5 bases to trimming and J lost 4 bases, with 17 bases between them. The CDR3 here is CASSKSGTQVYGYTF. CDR3 DNA: TGTGCCAGCAGTAAATCCGGGACACAGGTCTATGGCTACACCTTC.

The gene calls are TRBV6-1 and TRBJ2-7; D call uncertain. Germline CDR1 is MNHNS and CDR2 is SASEGT. This CDR3 comprises 14 residues. V was pared by 2 bases and J by 0 bases, with 8 bases between. In nucleotides, the CDR3 is TGTGCCAGCAGTGAAACAGCTACCTCCTACGAGCAGTACTTC. It codes for CASSETATSYEQYF.

Only a few counts were recorded for this clone. The rearrangement uses TRBV4-1 and TRBJ1-5, with D unclear. This CDR3 has 14 amino acids. Trimming removed 0 bases at V and 4 bases at J, with 7 bases between. Germline lookup yields CDR1 MGHRA and CDR2 YSYEKL. The CDR3 loop reads CASSQDSGNQPQHF. For the CDR3, the DNA is TGCGCCAGCAGCCAAGATTCCGGAAATCAGCCCCAGCATTTT.

This chain uses TRBV5-4 with TRBJ2-5; the match to TRBD1 covers 10 bases. The V and J ends lost 4 bases and 6 bases, in that order; junction bases with no gene match: 12. This CDR3 is built from 16 residues. Per germline, CDR1 SGHNT and CDR2 YYREEE (reference sequence). The CDR3 protein is CASSPLPGQGLQTQYF. The CDR3 DNA reads as TGTGCCAGCAGCCCCTTGCCGGGACAGGGGTTGCAGACCCAGTACTTC.

The rearrangement uses TRBV14 and TRBJ2-3; no clear D. The CDR3 is 13 amino acids. V was clipped by 5 bases and J by 2 bases, with 8 bases between them. Germline V gene lookup returns CDR1 SGHDN and CDR2 FVKESK. The CDR3 protein is CASSRQVTDTQYF. CDR3 DNA sequence: TGTGCCAGCAGCAGGCAGGTCACAGATACGCAGTATTTT.

V gene TRBV6-6 combines with J gene TRBJ1-1, with 7 bases aligning to TRBD1. The CDR3 contains 14 residues. Trimming cost V 5 bases and J 3 bases; bases outside gene matches: 6. Germline values: CDR1 MNHNY, CDR2 SVGAGI (reference sequence). CDR3 nucleotides: TGTGCCAGCAGTACCCACGACAGGGACACTGAAGCTTTCTTT. Translating it yields CASSTHDRDTEAFF.

The rearrangement joins TRBV10-3 to TRBJ2-3, with D unresolved. Germline lookup yields CDR1 ENHRY and CDR2 SYGVKD. CDR3 length: 11 amino acids. V shed 5 bases and J shed 2 bases, with 2 bases lying between them. The CDR3, as DNA: TGTGCCATCAGTTACACAGATACGCAGTATTTT. This codes for CAISYTDTQYF.

This chain links TRBV7-9 with TRBJ1-1; a weak D match, TRBD1 (6 bases). Trimming pared 6 bases from V and 11 bases from J, leaving 16 bases between. Germline CDR1 and CDR2: SEHNR and FQNEAQ (reference sequence). CDR3 size: 12 residues. This chain's CDR3 is CASSTLQGWAFF. DNA of the CDR3: TGTGCCAGCAGTACCCTACAGGGTTGGGCTTTCTTT.

In this sample, this clone turned up once. J is TRBJ2-5 and V is TRBV7-9, with unresolved D. V was trimmed by 7 bases and J by 5 bases, leaving 23 bases between them. CDR3 length: 16 amino acids. CDR1 and CDR2 (germline): SEHNR, FQNEAQ (reference sequence). The CDR3 sequence: CASTEAAAQIWETQYF. CDR3 coding DNA: TGTGCCAGCACCGAGGCTGCAGCCCAAATCTGGGAGACCCAGTACTTC. Supplemented by reference TRBV7-9 and TRBJ2-5, the full variable domain reads DTGVSQNPRHKITKRGQNVTFRCDPISEHNRLYWYRQTLGQGPEFLTYFQNEAQLEKSRLLSDRFSAERPKGSFSTLEIQRTEQGDSAMYLCASTEAAAQIWETQYFGPGTRLLVL.

This chain connects TRBV4-1 to TRBJ2-1, with D perhaps matching TRBD2 (6 bases). Germline CDR1 reads MGHRA; CDR2 reads YSYEKL. V gave up 0 bases and J gave up 2 bases, with 8 bases separating them. The CDR3 has 15 amino acids. CDR3 DNA: TGCGCCAGCAGCCAAGACGGGGGACCCTACAATGAGCAGTTCTTC. It translates to CASSQDGGPYNEQFF.

The chain uses TRBV4-1 and TRBJ2-4; TRBD2 might be the D (6 bases). The CDR3 totals 18 residues. The V gene lost 1 base and the J gene lost 6 bases, with 22 bases spanning the gap. Germline CDR1 is MGHRA and CDR2 is YSYEKL. The CDR3 sequence: CASSQGPVRGKEGNIQYF. The CDR3 DNA is TGCGCCAGCAGCCAAGGTCCGGTCCGGGGTAAGGAGGGAAACATTCAGTACTTC.

The chain recombines TRBV5-5 with TRBJ2-7; 7 bases line up with TRBD2. Germline V CDR1 and CDR2: SGHKS, YYEKEE (reference sequence). This CDR3 has 13 amino acids. Trimming at V came to 6 bases and at J to 4 bases, leaving 7 bases not matched to a gene. The CDR3 DNA reads TGTGCCAGCACCCGGGGAGGGCCTTACGAGCAGTACGTC. Its protein product is CASTRGGPYEQYV.

The rearrangement joins TRBV7-8 to TRBJ1-5; no definite D call. Germline V lookup: CDR1 SGHVS, CDR2 FQNEAQ. Trimming took 4 bases from V and 0 from J, leaving 4 bases between them. CDR3 length: 13 residues. CDR3 bases: TGTGCCAGCAGCTCGGGTAGCAATCAGCCCCAGCATTTT. This translates into CASSSGSNQPQHF.

V is TRBV21-1 and J is TRBJ1-1; TRBD1 is taken as the D call from the table, unchecked against the DNA. TRBV21-1 is noted as a pseudogene. There are 15 residues in the CDR3. The CDR3 sequence: CASSLSGQGPLKAFF. CDR3 DNA sequence: TGTGCCAGCAGCCTCTCCGGACAGGGCCCCCTGAAAGCTTTCTTT.

The chain couples TRBV5-1 to TRBJ1-1; TRBD1 matches 9 bases. This CDR3 is 15 amino acids long. The V and J ends lost 4 bases and 5 bases, in that order; junction bases with no gene match: 9. From germline, CDR1 is SGHRS and CDR2 YFSETQ. Here the CDR3 DNA reads TGCGCCAGCAGCCCTGCTACAGGGGGCGAGACTGAAGCTTTCTTT. This gives the protein CASSPATGGETEAFF.

V usage is TRBV29-1 and J usage is TRBJ2-1, with D perhaps TRBD1 (6 bases). Germline CDR1 and CDR2: SQVTM and ANQGSEA. The CDR3 length is 13 residues. V shed 6 bases and J shed 2 bases, with 11 bases lying between them. This CDR3 reads CSVRTATYNEQFF. CDR3 nucleotides: TGCAGCGTCAGGACAGCAACCTACAATGAGCAGTTCTTC.

The rearrangement links TRBV6-6 to TRBJ1-6; D unclear. Trimming stripped 3 bases from V and 10 bases from J, with 10 bases between. The CDR3 runs to 13 residues. Germline values: CDR1 MNHNY, CDR2 SVGAGI (reference sequence). The CDR3: CASSYDKGSPLHF. The CDR3, as DNA: TGTGCCAGCAGTTATGACAAAGGGTCACCCCTCCACTTT.